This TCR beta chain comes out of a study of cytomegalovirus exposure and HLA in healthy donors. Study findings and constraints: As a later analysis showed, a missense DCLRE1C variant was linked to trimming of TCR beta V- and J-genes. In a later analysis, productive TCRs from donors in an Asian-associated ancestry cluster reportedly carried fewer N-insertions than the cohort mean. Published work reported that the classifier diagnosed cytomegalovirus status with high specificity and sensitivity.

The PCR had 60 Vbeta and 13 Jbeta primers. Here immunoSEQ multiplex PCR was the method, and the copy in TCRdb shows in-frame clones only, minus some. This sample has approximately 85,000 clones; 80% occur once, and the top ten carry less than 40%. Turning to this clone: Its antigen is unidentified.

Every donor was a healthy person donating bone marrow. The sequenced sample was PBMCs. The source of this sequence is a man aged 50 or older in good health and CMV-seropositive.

CDR3 in amino acids: CASSAGSGYGYTF. CDR3 bases: TGTGCCAGCAGTGCGGGAAGTGGCTATGGCTACACCTTC. This chain connects TRBV6-1 to TRBJ1-2; no clear D. This CDR3 is built from 13 residues. V lost 4 bases to trimming and J lost 4 bases, with 10 bases between them. Germline V gene sequence: CDR1 MNHNS, CDR2 SASEGT.